This TCR beta chain was profiled in a study of cytomegalovirus exposure and HLA in healthy donors. The CDR3 has 13 residues. Germline-derived CDR1 and CDR2 are LGHNA and YSLEER. Losses at the gene ends were 4 bases for V and 7 bases for J; bases not matched to a gene: 6. The data were produced by immunoSEQ multiplex PCR, yet TCRdb's version contains in-frame clones alone and is incomplete. The sample includes roughly 250,000 clones, around nine tenths seen only once; the top ten take around 3%. This chain uses TRBV4-3 with TRBJ1-2; 7 bases map to TRBD1. The sequenced material came from PBMCs. This clonotype was sampled from a man aged 18 to 29 in good health and CMV-seronegative. In nucleotides, the CDR3 is TGCGCCAGCAGCCGGACCCAGGGGGGTGGCTACACCTTC. Translation: CASSRTQGGGYTF.